This T cell receptor (beta chain) originates from a study of blood T cells in healthy people across ages. A second PCR of 7 to 11 cycles used a sample-barcoded 5' primer and a J-beta primer mix. Researchers report that each sample yielded at least 2.5 million CDR3-containing paired-end reads. TCRdb ran MiXCR on the 5' RACE reads and lists one entry per CDR3 protein. The table includes about 830,000 distinct CDR3 sequences, 60% to 80% detected once. All donors came from Russia, were Caucasian and healthy, and spanned ages about 6 to 100. V lost 6 bases, J lost 4 bases, and 18 bases lay in between. This CDR3 contains 14 residues. The germline V gene has CDR1 DFQATT and CDR2 SNEGSKA (reference sequence).

The sequence was obtained from a man aged 30 to 39 in good health. This chain links TRBV20-1 with TRBJ1-2; possible D gene TRBD1, 6 bases. Source material: blood. This CDR3 reads CSAWEGDHGYGYTF. CDR3 in DNA: TGCAGTGCGTGGGAGGGGGATCATGGCTATGGCTACACCTTC.